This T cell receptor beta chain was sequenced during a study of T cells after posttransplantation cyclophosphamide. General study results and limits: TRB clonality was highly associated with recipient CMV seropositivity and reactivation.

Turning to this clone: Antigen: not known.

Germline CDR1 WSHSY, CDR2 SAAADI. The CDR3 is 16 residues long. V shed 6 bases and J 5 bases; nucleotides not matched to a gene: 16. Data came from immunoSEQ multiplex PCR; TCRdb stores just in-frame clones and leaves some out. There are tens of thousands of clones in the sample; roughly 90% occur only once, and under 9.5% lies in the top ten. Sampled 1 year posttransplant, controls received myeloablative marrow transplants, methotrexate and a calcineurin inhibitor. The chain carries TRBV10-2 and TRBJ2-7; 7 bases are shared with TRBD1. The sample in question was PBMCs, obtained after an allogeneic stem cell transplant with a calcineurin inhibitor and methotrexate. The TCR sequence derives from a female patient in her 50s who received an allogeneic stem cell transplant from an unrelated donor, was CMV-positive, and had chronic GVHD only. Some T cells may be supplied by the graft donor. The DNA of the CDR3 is TGCGCCAGCAGAGAAGTCCGGACAGGAAGACGTCACGAGCAGTACTTC. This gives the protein CASREVRTGRRHEQYF.